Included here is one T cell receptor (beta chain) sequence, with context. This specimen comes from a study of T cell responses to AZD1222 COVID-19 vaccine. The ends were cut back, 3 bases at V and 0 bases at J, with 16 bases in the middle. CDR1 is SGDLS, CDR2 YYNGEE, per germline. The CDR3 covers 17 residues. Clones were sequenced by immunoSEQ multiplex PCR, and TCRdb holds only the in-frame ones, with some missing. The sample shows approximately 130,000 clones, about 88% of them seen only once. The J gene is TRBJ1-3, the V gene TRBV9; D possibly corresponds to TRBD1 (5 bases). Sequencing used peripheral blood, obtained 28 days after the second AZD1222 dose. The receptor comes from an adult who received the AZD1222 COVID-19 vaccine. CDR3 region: CASSAKGTGLSGNTIYF. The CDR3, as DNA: TGTGCCAGCAGCGCGAAGGGGACGGGCCTCTCTGGAAACACCATATATTTT.